The T cell receptor (beta chain) described here comes from a study of blood T cell repertoires in COVID-19. Study summary: The United States, Italy and Spain were the sources of the acute and convalescent COVID-19 samples. Nucleic acid was either cDNA or gDNA, and it came from T cells, B-cell-depleted T cells, or PBMCs.

Libraries were prepared by immunoSEQ multiplex PCR; TCRdb keeps only in-frame clonotypes and omits some of them. This table holds more than 200,000 clones, 80% to 85% found once. This CDR3 has 19 residues. The V gene end was trimmed by 1 base and the J gene end by 4 bases; junction bases not matched to a gene: 13. Germline V CDR1 and CDR2: LGHNA, YNFKEQ. The sequence derives from a man in his fifties with active or convalescent COVID-19. The sequenced material came from peripheral blood. The genes are TRBV4-2 and TRBJ2-2; 9 bases match TRBD2. The CDR3 here is CASSQGDPSGAVLTGELFF. In DNA form, the CDR3 reads TGTGCCAGCAGCCAAGGGGATCCTAGCGGGGCCGTCCTCACCGGGGAGCTGTTTTTT.